This T cell receptor beta chain was profiled in a study of identical twins. The CDR3 length is 14 residues. V lost 1 base, J lost 6 bases, and 11 bases lay in between. The V gene's germline CDR1 is SEHNR and CDR2 FQNEAQ (reference sequence). This clonotype was seen a handful of times. As yet, its antigen is unknown. Unique molecular identifiers were in the cDNA, with template-switch universal primer binding. TCRdb called the 5' RACE reads again in MiXCR, with one record for every CDR3 protein. Of 250,000 to 350,000 distinct CDR3 sequences in the sample, over 8.5% were seen once. General observations from the study: For cord blood, abundant beta clonotypes had fewer insertions, unlike memory repertoires, which showed none. Excess sharing between twins was weaker in beta out-of-frame sequences.

The data were also submitted as part of a second study, on yellow fever vaccine responses in identical twins.

The sequence came from a woman in her late teens or twenties in good health. V usage is TRBV7-9 and J usage is TRBJ2-3, with D possibly matching TRBD2 (5 bases). Sequencing input: CD8+ T cells sorted from blood. CDR3 sequence (DNA): TGTGCCAGCAGCTTAGTTAGCGTATCGGATACGCAGTATTTT. Amino acid sequence: CASSLVSVSDTQYF. The full variable domain, completed using reference TRBV7-9 and TRBJ2-3, is DTGVSQNPRHKITKRGQNVTFRCDPISEHNRLYWYRQTLGQGPEFLTYFQNEAQLEKSRLLSDRFSAERPKGSFSTLEIQRTEQGDSAMYLCASSLVSVSDTQYFGPGTRLTVL.